This T cell receptor (beta chain) stems from a study of blood T cell repertoires in COVID-19. About the study: Samples came from the United States, Italy and Spain, spanning acute and convalescent COVID-19.

Under the authors' procedure: Researchers report that nucleated cell counts were estimated from reference gene primer amplification. Here immunoSEQ multiplex PCR was the method, and the copy in TCRdb shows in-frame clones only, minus some. That table furnishes V, J and clone size, whereas the DNA furnished D and trimming. The repertoire holds some 210,000 clones, with 81% as singletons. Germline V CDR1 and CDR2: SGHRS, YFSETQ. The CDR3 is 16 residues long. The V end was cut by 2 bases, the J end by 0 bases, with 12 bases between. Source material: PBMCs or T cells enriched from blood (not recorded which). The source is a man between 40 and 49 years old who had recovered from COVID-19. The chain recombines TRBV5-1 with TRBJ2-1; D is uncertain. CDR3 protein: CASSFGGTSSYNEQFF. For the CDR3, the DNA is TGCGCCAGCAGCTTCGGCGGAACGAGCTCCTACAATGAGCAGTTCTTC.